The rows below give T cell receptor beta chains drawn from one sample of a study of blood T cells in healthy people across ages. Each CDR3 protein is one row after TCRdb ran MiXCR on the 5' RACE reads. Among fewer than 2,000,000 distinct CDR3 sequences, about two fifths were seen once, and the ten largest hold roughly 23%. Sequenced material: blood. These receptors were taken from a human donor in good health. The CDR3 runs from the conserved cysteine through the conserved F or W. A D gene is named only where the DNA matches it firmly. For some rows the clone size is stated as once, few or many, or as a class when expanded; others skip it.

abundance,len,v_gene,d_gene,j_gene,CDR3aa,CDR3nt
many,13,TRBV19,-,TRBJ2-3,CASSDLRIDTQYF,TGTGCCAGTAGTGACCTCCGTATTGATACGCAGTATTTT
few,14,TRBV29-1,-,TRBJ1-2,CSAGERTAKYGYTF,TGCAGCGCAGGGGAAAGGACAGCAAAATATGGCTACACCTTC
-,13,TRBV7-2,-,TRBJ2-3,CASSLAFTDTQYF,TGTGCCAGCAGCTTAGCCTTCACAGATACGCAGTATTTT
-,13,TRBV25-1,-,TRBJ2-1,CASRPLQSGEQFF,TGTGCCAGCAGGCCCCTCCAGAGCGGTGAGCAGTTCTTC
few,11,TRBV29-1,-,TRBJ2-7,CSVIISHEQYF,TGCAGCGTTATCATCTCCCACGAGCAGTACTTC
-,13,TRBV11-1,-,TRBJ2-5,CASSLNYQETQYF,TGTGCCAGCAGCTTGAACTACCAAGAGACCCAGTACTTC
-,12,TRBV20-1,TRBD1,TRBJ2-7,CSAREQGFEQYF,TGCAGTGCTAGAGAACAGGGGTTCGAGCAGTACTTC
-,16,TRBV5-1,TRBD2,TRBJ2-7,CASSPDAGGSYNEQYF,TGCGCCAGCAGCCCGGACGCGGGGGGCTCCTACAATGAGCAGTACTTC
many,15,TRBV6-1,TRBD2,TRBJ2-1,CASSRGTSGGNEQFF,TGTGCCAGCAGTCGAGGGACTAGCGGGGGCAATGAGCAGTTCTTC
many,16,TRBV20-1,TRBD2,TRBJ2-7,CSAHAIRLAGLYEQYF,TGCAGTGCCCACGCGATCCGACTAGCGGGGCTGTACGAGCAGTACTTC
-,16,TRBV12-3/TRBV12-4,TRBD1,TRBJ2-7,CASSRRGPGGLGEQYF,TGTGCCAGCAGCCGACGCGGGCCAGGGGGATTGGGCGAGCAGTACTTC
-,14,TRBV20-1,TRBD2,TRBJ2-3,CSATLDSGGKGKYF,TGCAGTGCTACCTTGGATAGCGGGGGCAAAGGGAAGTATTTT
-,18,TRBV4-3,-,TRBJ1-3,CASSLGPALSDSGNTIYF,TGCGCCAGCAGCCTCGGGCCCGCCCTAAGCGACTCTGGAAACACCATATATTTT
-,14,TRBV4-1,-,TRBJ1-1,CASSRLEGRTEAFF,TGCGCCAGCAGCCGTTTAGAGGGGCGCACTGAAGCTTTCTTT
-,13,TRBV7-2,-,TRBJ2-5,CASSLAQGLVQYF,TGTGCCAGCAGCTTAGCGCAGGGACTGGTACAGTACTTC
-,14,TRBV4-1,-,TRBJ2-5,CASSQFDNQETQYF,TGCGCCAGCAGCCAGTTTGACAACCAAGAGACCCAGTACTTC
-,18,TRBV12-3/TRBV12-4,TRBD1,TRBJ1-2,CASSFFRTGGTRNYGYTF,TGTGCCAGCAGTTTTTTCAGAACAGGGGGCACAAGGAACTATGGCTACACCTTC
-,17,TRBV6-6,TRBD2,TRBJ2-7,CASSYSLAGVLPYEQYF,TGTGCCAGCAGTTACTCACTAGCGGGGGTACTACCTTACGAGCAGTACTTC
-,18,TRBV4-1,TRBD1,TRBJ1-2,CASSRPTRGGQARYGYTF,TGCGCCAGCAGCCGACCCACCCGAGGGGGACAGGCACGCTATGGCTACACCTTC
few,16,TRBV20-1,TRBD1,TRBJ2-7,CSPPGQGAISTYEQYF,TGCAGCCCTCCGGGACAGGGGGCTATTAGTACCTACGAGCAGTACTTC
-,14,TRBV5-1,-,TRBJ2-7,CASSLGVETYEQYF,TGCGCCAGCAGCTTGGGAGTCGAGACCTACGAGCAGTACTTC
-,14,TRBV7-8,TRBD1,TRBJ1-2,CASSTRQGHYGYTF,TGTGCCAGCAGCACCCGACAGGGCCACTATGGCTACACCTTC
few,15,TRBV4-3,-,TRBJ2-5,CASSLLFSVQETQYF,TGCGCCAGCAGCCTCCTCTTTAGCGTCCAAGAGACCCAGTACTTC
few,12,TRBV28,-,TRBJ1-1,CASSPQHTEAFF,TGTGCCAGCAGTCCCCAGCACACTGAAGCTTTCTTT
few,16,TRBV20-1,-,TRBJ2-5,CSARKILASILQTQYF,TGCAGTGCTAGAAAAATTTTGGCTAGCATCCTGCAGACCCAGTACTTC
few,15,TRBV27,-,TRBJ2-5,CASSTHRDPEETQYF,TGTGCCAGCAGTACTCACCGGGATCCAGAAGAGACCCAGTACTTC
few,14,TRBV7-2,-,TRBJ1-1,CASSLAVGYTEAFF,TGTGCCAGCAGCTTAGCGGTAGGGTACACTGAAGCTTTCTTT
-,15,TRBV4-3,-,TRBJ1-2,CASSQGAGDFYGYTF,TGCGCCAGCAGCCAAGGGGCAGGGGACTTCTATGGCTACACCTTC
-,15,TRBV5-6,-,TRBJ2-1,CASSLVVRAGGEQFF,TGTGCCAGCAGCCTAGTTGTCCGGGCTGGTGGTGAGCAGTTCTTC
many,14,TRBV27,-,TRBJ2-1,CASSLGRGYNEQFF,TGTGCCAGCAGTTTGGGCAGAGGGTACAATGAGCAGTTCTTC
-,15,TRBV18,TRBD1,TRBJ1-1,CASSPPGTGVFEAFF,TGTGCCAGCTCACCACCGGGGACAGGGGTTTTTGAAGCTTTCTTT
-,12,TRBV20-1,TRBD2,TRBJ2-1,CSASQKRGEQFF,TGCAGTGCTAGCCAGAAGCGGGGTGAGCAGTTCTTC
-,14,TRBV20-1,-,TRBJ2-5,CSATTTPLEETQYF,TGCAGTGCCACCACGACCCCTCTAGAGGAGACCCAGTACTTC
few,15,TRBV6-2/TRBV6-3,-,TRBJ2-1,CASSYSGNSYNEQFF,TGTGCCAGCAGTTACAGCGGTAACTCCTACAATGAGCAGTTCTTC
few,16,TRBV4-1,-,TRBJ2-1,CASSQLKGGGLNEQFF,TGCGCCAGCAGCCAATTGAAGGGGGGGGGCCTCAATGAGCAGTTCTTC
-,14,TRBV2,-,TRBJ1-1,CASSQTRTDTEAFF,TGTGCCAGCAGTCAGACTCGGACGGACACTGAAGCTTTCTTT
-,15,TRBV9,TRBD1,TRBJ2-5,CASSVTGGLTETQYF,TGTGCCAGCAGCGTGACAGGGGGACTTACGGAGACCCAGTACTTC
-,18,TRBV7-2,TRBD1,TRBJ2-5,CASSLSPGQGLIRETQYF,TGTGCCAGCAGCTTATCGCCGGGACAGGGTTTAATTAGAGAGACCCAGTACTTC
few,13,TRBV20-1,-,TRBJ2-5,CSARDRIVETQYF,TGCAGTGCTAGAGATCGGATTGTAGAGACCCAGTACTTC
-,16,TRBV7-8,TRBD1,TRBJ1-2,CASWGGTDYLSYGYTF,TGTGCCAGCTGGGGGGGGACAGACTACCTATCCTATGGCTACACCTTC
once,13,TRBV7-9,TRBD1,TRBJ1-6,CALSGTGESPLHF,TGTGCCTTATCCGGGACAGGGGAATCACCCCTCCACTTT
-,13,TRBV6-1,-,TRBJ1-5,CASREGVYQPQHF,TGTGCCAGCAGGGAAGGGGTTTATCAGCCCCAGCATTTT
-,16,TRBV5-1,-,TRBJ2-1,CASSLLGGPEYNEQFF,TGCGCCAGCAGCTTGTTGGGGGGGCCGGAATATAATGAGCAGTTCTTC
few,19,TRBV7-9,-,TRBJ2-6,CASSLRADHLSSGANVLTF,TGTGCCAGCAGCTTAAGGGCAGACCATTTAAGCTCTGGGGCCAACGTCCTGACTTTC
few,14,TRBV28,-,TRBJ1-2,CASSSPSWVYGYTF,TGTGCCAGCAGTTCCCCATCATGGGTCTATGGCTACACCTTC
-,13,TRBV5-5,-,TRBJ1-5,CASSFTADQPQHF,TGTGCCAGCAGCTTTACGGCCGATCAGCCCCAGCATTTT
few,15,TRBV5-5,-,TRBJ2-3,CASSLVKSYADTQYF,TGTGCCAGCAGCTTGGTTAAGTCATACGCAGATACGCAGTATTTT
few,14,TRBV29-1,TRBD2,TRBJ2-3,CSVLSGGDTDTQYF,TGCAGCGTTCTTAGCGGGGGGGACACAGATACGCAGTATTTT
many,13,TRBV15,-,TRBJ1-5,CATSRDPSSLQHF,TGTGCCACCAGCAGAGATCCCAGTTCACTCCAGCATTTT
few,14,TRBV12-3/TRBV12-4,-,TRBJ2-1,CASSPGGPGGEQFF,TGTGCCAGCAGTCCGGGGGGGCCAGGGGGTGAGCAGTTCTTC
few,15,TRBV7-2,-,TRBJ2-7,CASSSSRRGDYEQYF,TGTGCCAGCAGCTCATCTCGGCGTGGAGACTACGAGCAGTACTTC
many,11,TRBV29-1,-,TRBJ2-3,CSVVGSDTQYF,TGCAGCGTAGTGGGGTCAGATACGCAGTATTTT
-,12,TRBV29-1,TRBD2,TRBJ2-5,CSVLAGDGTQYF,TGCAGCGTTCTAGCGGGGGATGGGACCCAGTACTTC
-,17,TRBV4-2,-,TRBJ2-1,CASSQATRSRSYNEQFF,TGTGCCAGCAGCCAGGCTACCCGGTCGAGAAGTTACAATGAGCAGTTCTTC
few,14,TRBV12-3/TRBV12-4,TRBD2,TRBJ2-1,CASRLSGSYNEQFF,TGTGCCAGCAGACTTAGCGGGTCCTACAATGAGCAGTTCTTC
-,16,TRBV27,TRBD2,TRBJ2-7,CASSHGASGPTYEQYF,TGTGCCAGCAGTCACGGGGCTAGCGGGCCAACCTACGAGCAGTACTTC
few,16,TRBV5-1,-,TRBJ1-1,CASSWGGGRLNTEAFF,TGCGCCAGCAGCTGGGGGGGAGGTCGATTGAACACTGAAGCTTTCTTT
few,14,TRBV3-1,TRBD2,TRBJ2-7,CASSHSGLGYEQYF,TGTGCCAGCAGCCACTCCGGACTAGGTTACGAGCAGTACTTC